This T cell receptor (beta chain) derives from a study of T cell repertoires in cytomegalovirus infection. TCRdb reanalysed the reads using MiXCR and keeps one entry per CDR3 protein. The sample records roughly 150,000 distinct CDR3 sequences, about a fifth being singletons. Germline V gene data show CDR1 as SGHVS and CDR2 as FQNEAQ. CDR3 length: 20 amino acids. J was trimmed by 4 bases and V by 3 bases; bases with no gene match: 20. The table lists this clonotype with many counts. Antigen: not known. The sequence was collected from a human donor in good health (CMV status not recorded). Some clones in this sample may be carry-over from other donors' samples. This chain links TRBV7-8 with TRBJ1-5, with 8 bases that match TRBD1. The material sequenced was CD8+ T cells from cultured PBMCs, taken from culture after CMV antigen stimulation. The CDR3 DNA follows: TGTGCCAGCAGCTTTTCTCTTGTCCCGGGACAGGAACTCGGGAATCAGCCCCAGCATTTT. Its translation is CASSFSLVPGQELGNQPQHF.